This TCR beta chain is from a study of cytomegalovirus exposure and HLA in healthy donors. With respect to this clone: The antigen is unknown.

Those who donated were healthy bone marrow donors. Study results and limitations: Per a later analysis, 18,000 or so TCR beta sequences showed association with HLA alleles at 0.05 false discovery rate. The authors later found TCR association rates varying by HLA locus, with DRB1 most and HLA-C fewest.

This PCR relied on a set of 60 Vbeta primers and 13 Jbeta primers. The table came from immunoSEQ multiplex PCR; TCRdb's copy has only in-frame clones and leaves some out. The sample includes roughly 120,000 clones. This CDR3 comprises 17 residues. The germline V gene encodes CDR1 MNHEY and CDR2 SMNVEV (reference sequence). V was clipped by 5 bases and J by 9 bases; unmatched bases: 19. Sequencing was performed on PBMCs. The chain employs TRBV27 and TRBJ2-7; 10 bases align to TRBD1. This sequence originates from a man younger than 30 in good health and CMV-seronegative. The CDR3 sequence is CASSPYYSGTGAIVQYF. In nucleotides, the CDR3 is TGTGCCAGCAGTCCATACTATAGCGGGACAGGGGCAATTGTGCAGTACTTC.